These 10 T cell receptor beta chains were sequenced from one sample in a study of blood T cells in healthy people across ages (dated by TCRdb to between 2014 and 2016). Libraries were prepared through 5' RACE. Sequencing was carried out with an Illumina HiSeq 2500. A second PCR of roughly 6 to 12 cycles was run with a J-beta primer mix and a sample-barcoded 5' primer. The raw public reads went through TCRdb reprocessing: fastp at Q25, MiXCR clone calling, in-frame beta chains kept. Here each entry gathers all rows of one CDR3 protein and keeps the most common genes and DNA. Within this sample are 1,300,000 or so distinct CDR3 sequences, with approximately 63% of them counted one time only. The leading ten clones occupy about 6.3% of the sample. Sequencing used blood. The receptors were sampled from a man younger than 30 in good health.

V and J are TRBV4-1 and TRBJ2-1; D remains unclear. From germline, CDR1 is MGHRA and CDR2 YSYEKL. The V gene lost 0 bases and the J gene lost 9 bases, with 6 bases spanning the gap. This CDR3 is 12 amino acids long. The CDR3: CASSQDDGEQFF. CDR3 nucleotide sequence: TGCGCCAGCAGCCAAGACGACGGTGAGCAGTTCTTC.

In DNA form, the CDR3 reads TGTGCCAGCAGCTACCTCGATAAGCGGGACTGCGAGCAGTACTTC. Translated, it gives CASSYLDKRDCEQYF. The chain employs TRBV5-6 and TRBJ2-7, with 7 bases fitting TRBD2. In germline, CDR1 is SGHDT, CDR2 YYEEEE. The J segment lost 6 bases and the V segment lost 3 bases, leaving 12 bases of the junction unmatched. The CDR3 runs 15 residues.

The CDR3 is CSASDGTQYF. CDR3 sequence (DNA): TGCAGTGCATCCGATGGGACGCAGTATTTT. This chain joins TRBV20-1 and TRBJ2-3; D uncertain. CDR1 and CDR2 (germline): DFQATT, SNEGSKA (reference sequence). V shed 6 bases and J shed 9 bases, with 10 bases lying between them. This CDR3 has 10 residues.

V usage is TRBV20-1 and J usage is TRBJ2-7; no clear D gene. In germline, CDR1 is DFQATT, CDR2 SNEGSKA (reference sequence). V was cut by 6 bases and J by 0 bases, with 12 bases left in between. This CDR3 contains 13 residues. The CDR3: CSADRPDSYEQYF. CDR3 nucleotides: TGCAGTGCAGACCGCCCAGACTCCTACGAGCAGTACTTC.

For this clonotype: One junction end does not reproduce the germline sequence, and a read error may be involved. The chain employs TRBV15 and TRBJ1-5; D not certain. This CDR3 region has 16 residues. Germline lookup yields CDR1 LNHNV and CDR2 YYDKDF (reference sequence). Written as DNA, the CDR3 is TGTGTCACCAGCAGAGATCTGCGGTATAGCAATCAGCCCCAGCATTTT. Protein: CVTSRDLRYSNQPQHF.

This clonotype came up a few times. The gene calls are TRBV7-2 and TRBJ2-5; 13 bases are shared with TRBD2. Germline lookup yields CDR1 SGHTA and CDR2 FQGNSA. The CDR3 runs 15 residues. V lost 4 bases, J lost 5 bases, and 4 bases stayed unmatched. The CDR3 coding sequence is TGTGCCAGCAGCTATCCGGGACTAGCGGGGGAGACCCAGTACTTC. Its translation is CASSYPGLAGETQYF.

The V call is TRBV12-3 or TRBV12-4, the J call TRBJ1-5; 7 bases match TRBD1. V lost 5 bases to trimming and J lost 5 bases; unmatched junction nucleotides: 6. This CDR3 is 14 amino acids long. The CDR3: CASSLGQRYQPQHF. The CDR3 nucleotides read TGTGCCAGCAGTCTGGGACAGAGGTATCAGCCCCAGCATTTT.

The genes are TRBV9 and TRBJ2-3, with D tentatively TRBD1 (5 bases). Deletions cut 3 bases from V and 3 bases from J, with 14 bases between. CDR3 length: 15 residues. Germline V CDR1 and CDR2: SGDLS, YYNGEE. This chain's CDR3 is CASSAFSGATDTQYF. In DNA, the CDR3 is TGTGCCAGCAGCGCCTTTAGTGGGGCTACAGATACGCAGTATTTT.

This clonotype came up once. This chain links TRBV7-2 with TRBJ2-3; tentatively, D is TRBD2 (6 bases). Germline V gives CDR1 SGHTA, CDR2 FQGNSA. The CDR3 loop spans 17 amino acids. The ends were cut back, 5 bases at V and 0 bases at J, with 18 bases in the middle. The CDR3 nucleotides read TGTGCCAGCAGCCCCAGGGACTCTTCTTGGAGCACAGATACGCAGTATTTT. It encodes CASSPRDSSWSTDTQYF.

The chain uses TRBV12-3 or TRBV12-4 and TRBJ2-5, with a possible D match to TRBD2 (6 bases). This CDR3 has 14 amino acids. V was pared by 4 bases and J by 11 bases, with 20 bases between. The chain's CDR3 is CASSSTGLYGEQYF. Here the CDR3 DNA reads TGTGCCAGCAGTTCCACGGGACTTTACGGTGAGCAGTACTTC.